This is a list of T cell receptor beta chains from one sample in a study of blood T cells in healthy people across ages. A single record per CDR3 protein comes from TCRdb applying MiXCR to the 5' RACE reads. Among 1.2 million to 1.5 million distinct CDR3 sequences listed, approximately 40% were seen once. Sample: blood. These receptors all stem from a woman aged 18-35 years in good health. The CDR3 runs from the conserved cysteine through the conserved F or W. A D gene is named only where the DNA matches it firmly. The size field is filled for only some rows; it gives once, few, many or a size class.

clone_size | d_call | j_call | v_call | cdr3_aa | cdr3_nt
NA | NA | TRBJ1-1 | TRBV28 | CASRLSMNTEAFF | TGTGCCAGCAGGCTCTCCATGAACACTGAAGCTTTCTTT
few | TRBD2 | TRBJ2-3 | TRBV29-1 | CSGTGSGRSDTQYF | TGCAGCGGCACGGGCAGCGGGAGATCAGATACGCAGTATTTT
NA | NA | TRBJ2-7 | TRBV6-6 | CASSSYYNEQYF | TGTGCCAGCAGTTCCTATTACAATGAGCAGTACTTC
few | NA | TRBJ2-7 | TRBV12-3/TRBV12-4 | CASSGSYPLTYEQYF | TGTGCCAGCAGTGGTTCATATCCATTAACCTACGAGCAGTACTTC
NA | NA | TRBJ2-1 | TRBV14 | CASSQVVNPKNYNKQFF | TGTGCCAGCAGCCAAGTTGTCAATCCGAAGAACTACAATAAGCAGTTCTTC
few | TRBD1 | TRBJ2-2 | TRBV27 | CASSFGTGVTGELFF | TGTGCCAGCAGTTTCGGGACAGGGGTAACCGGGGAGCTGTTTTTT
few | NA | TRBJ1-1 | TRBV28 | CASSFGRGAGEAFF | TGTGCCAGCAGTTTTGGTAGGGGGGCGGGTGAAGCTTTCTTT
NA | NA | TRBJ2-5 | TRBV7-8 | CASSVWGDPYNEQYF | TGTGCCAGCAGCGTGTGGGGGGACCCCTACAATGAGCAGTACTTC
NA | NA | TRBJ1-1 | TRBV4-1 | CASSQDLQRMNTEAFF | TGCGCCAGCAGCCAAGATCTACAGAGAATGAACACTGAAGCTTTCTTT
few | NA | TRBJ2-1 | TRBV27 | CASSLGGPHYNEQFF | TGTGCCAGCAGTTTAGGCGGTCCGCACTACAATGAGCAGTTCTTC
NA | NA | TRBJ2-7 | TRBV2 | CASSEASLEQYF | TGTGCCAGCAGTGAGGCGAGCCTCGAGCAGTACTTC
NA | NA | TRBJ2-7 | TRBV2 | CANSGRFMYEQYF | TGTGCCAACAGTGGTAGATTTATGTACGAGCAGTACTTC
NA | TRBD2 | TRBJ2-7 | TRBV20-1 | CSATSGNGAYEQYF | TGCAGTGCCACTAGCGGGAACGGGGCCTACGAGCAGTACTTC
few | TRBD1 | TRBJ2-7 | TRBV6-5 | CASSDARQGRNEQYF | TGTGCCAGCAGCGACGCCCGACAGGGGAGAAACGAGCAGTACTTC
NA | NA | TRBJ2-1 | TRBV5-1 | CASSKRKEEAREQFF | TGCGCCAGCAGCAAACGCAAGGAGGAGGCGCGAGAGCAGTTCTTC
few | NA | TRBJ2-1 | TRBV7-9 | CASSGRGGRDNEQFF | TGTGCCAGCAGCGGCCGCGGTGGTCGAGACAATGAGCAGTTCTTC
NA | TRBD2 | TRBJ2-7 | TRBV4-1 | CASTRGAGDNEQYF | TGCGCCAGCACCCGAGGAGCGGGAGACAATGAGCAGTACTTC
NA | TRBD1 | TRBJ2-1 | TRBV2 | CASSEVQGVLYNEQFF | TGTGCCAGCAGTGAAGTGCAGGGGGTCCTTTACAATGAGCAGTTCTTC
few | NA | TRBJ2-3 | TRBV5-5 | CASSLVGNPSTDTQYF | TGTGCCAGCAGCTTGGTAGGGAACCCTAGCACAGATACGCAGTATTTT
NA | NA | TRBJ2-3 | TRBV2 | CASSDAGTQYF | TGTGCCAGCAGTGATGCAGGGACGCAGTATTTT
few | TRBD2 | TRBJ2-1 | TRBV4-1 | CASRNLAGTLNEQFF | TGCGCCAGCAGGAATCTAGCGGGGACTCTAAATGAGCAGTTCTTC
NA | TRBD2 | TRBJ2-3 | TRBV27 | CASGRAGGADTQYF | TGTGCCAGCGGCCGAGCGGGAGGCGCAGATACGCAGTATTTT
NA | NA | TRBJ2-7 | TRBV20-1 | CSARDFQDYEQYF | TGCAGTGCTAGAGATTTCCAGGACTACGAGCAGTACTTC
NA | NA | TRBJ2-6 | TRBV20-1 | CSARGVAGANVLTF | TGCAGTGCCAGGGGAGTTGCTGGGGCCAACGTCCTGACTTTC
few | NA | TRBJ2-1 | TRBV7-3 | CASSKVRGDHNEQFF | TGTGCCAGCAGCAAGGTCAGGGGTGACCACAATGAGCAGTTCTTC
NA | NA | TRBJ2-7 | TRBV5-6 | CASSDPWSSRNYEQYF | TGTGCCAGCAGCGATCCTTGGAGTAGCCGGAACTACGAGCAGTACTTC
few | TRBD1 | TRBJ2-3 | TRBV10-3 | CAIRESRDRAGKQYF | TGTGCCATCCGTGAAAGCCGGGACAGGGCCGGTAAGCAGTATTTT
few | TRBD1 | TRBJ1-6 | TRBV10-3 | CAIRTGTGEYSPLHF | TGTGCCATCAGGACCGGGACAGGGGAGTATTCACCCCTCCACTTT
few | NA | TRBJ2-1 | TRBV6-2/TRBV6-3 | CASSYTRDEQFF | TGTGCCAGCAGTTACACGCGCGACGAGCAGTTCTTC
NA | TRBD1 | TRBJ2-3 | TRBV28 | CASRTGGGGPDTQYF | TGTGCCAGCAGGACAGGGGGAGGAGGCCCAGATACGCAGTATTTT
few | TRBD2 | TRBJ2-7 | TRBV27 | CASSFVPGTSGSYEQYF | TGTGCCAGCAGTTTTGTACCCGGGACTAGCGGATCCTACGAGCAGTACTTC
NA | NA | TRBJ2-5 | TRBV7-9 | CASSFRVAQETQYF | TGTGCCAGCAGCTTTCGAGTCGCGCAAGAGACCCAGTACTTC
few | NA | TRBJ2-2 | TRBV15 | CATSAIPGELFF | TGTGCCACCAGCGCAATTCCCGGGGAGCTGTTTTTT
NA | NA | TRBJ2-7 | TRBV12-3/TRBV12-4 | CASSLSRVPYNEQYF | TGTGCCAGCAGTTTGAGTCGAGTCCCCTACAATGAGCAGTACTTC
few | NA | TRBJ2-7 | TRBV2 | CASHITGPTYEQYF | TGTGCCAGCCACATAACAGGTCCCACCTACGAGCAGTACTTC
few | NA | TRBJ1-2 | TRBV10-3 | CAISDRDGANYGYTF | TGTGCCATCAGTGATCGGGACGGCGCTAACTATGGCTACACCTTC
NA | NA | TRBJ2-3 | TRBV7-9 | CASSLSDPGTQYF | TGTGCCAGCAGCCTATCGGACCCTGGAACGCAGTATTTT